A single TCR beta chain is shown here with its context. The antigen remains undetermined. The source of the sample is a study of cytomegalovirus exposure and HLA in healthy donors. In the study overall: Roughly 180 million T cells yielded 100 million to 130 million unique TCR beta sequences, as an earlier analysis found.

It was with 60 Vbeta and 13 Jbeta primers that the PCR ran. Some clones are missing from TCRdb's copy, which holds only in-frame ones; the method was immunoSEQ multiplex PCR. The top ten hold about 16% of the sample, which has roughly 80,000 clones, 60% to 75% seen once. Study conclusions and caveats: There were three CMV-associated chains whose specificity for CMV antigens was confirmed in vitro.

Among the donors, all were healthy bone marrow donors. Unrecorded immune exposures were likely, despite nominal health at sampling. J gave up 4 bases and V 6 bases, and 9 bases lay outside the gene matches. Germline assignment: CDR1 KGHSH and CDR2 LQKENI. CDR3 size: 15 residues. The chain uses TRBV18 and TRBJ2-3; 8 bases align to TRBD1. Sequenced input: PBMCs. This TCR derives from a woman between 40 and 50 years old in good health and CMV-seropositive. Here the CDR3 DNA reads TGTGCCAGCTCCACCCGGACAGGGAGCGCAGATACGCAGTATTTT. Its translation: CASSTRTGSADTQYF.